The text below deals with one T cell receptor beta chain. No antigen is known for it. No qualities accompany the bases; no much larger clone lies one base away. V lost 5 bases and J lost 2 bases; the stretch between them is 12 bases long. From its cysteine to its phenylalanine, the CDR3 spans 15 amino acids. CDR3 DNA is the only sequence kept; it has 45 bases, read in frame from the first base. The germline V gene encodes CDR1 LNHNV and CDR2 YYDKDF (reference sequence). The collaborating institutions used their own protocols to collect whole blood in K2EDTA tubes. For TCRbeta analysis, collaborators shipped samples in one of three forms: frozen whole blood, isolated PBMCs, or DNA extracted from either of those sample types. TCRbeta CDR3 regions were amplified from genomic DNA using the immunoSEQ Assay, a bias-controlled multiplex PCR. The study's own analysis went as follows. The number of nucleated cells in each sample was estimated by amplification of reference gene primers within the assay. Sequence reads were collapsed and filtered to measure the absolute abundance of every unique TCRbeta CDR3 rearrangement. For each sample, productive Simpson clonality was calculated as the square root of Simpson's diversity index over productive rearrangements. TCRdb limited this immuneACCESS table to in-frame rearrangements with V and J called. A share of clones is missing; checked studies link under half to unresolved V genes, and the rest is unexplained. V, J and clone size are taken as reported in that table, and D and trimming were inferred from the DNA itself. A total of 60,000 to 90,000 clones appear in this sample, 84% of them only once. The top ten constitute 3.5% of the sample.

These data originate in a study of blood T cell repertoires in COVID-19 (dated by TCRdb to the early 2020s). Notes on the research overall: The collaborator samples originated in the United States, Italy and Spain and spanned the acute and convalescent phases of COVID-19. A de-identified subject ID, COVID-19 status, age in years and sex were almost always included in the sample metadata. Where available, HLA class I and class II types were obtained from metadata supplied by the sample provider rather than from assay-based typing. The material from the prospective study consisted of cDNA or gDNA derived from T cells, B-cell-depleted T cells, or PBMCs. The samples were drawn from the first 160 participants of the ongoing ImmuneRACE study and from under 1,500 subjects provided by 6 global collaborators. The repertoires were released in a freely available public database meant as a resource for research on the immune response to SARS-CoV-2. Subjects who had been exposed to COVID-19, were actively infected with it, or had recovered from it provided the deeply sampled blood TCRbeta repertoires that made up the dataset.

General findings and caveats noted by the study authors: How much clinical and demographic metadata was included differed by source and by participant, and the metadata was provided uncurated.

Source material: peripheral blood. The sequence links TRBV15 to TRBJ2-2; TRBD2 is a weak D gene call, 6 bases matching. This receptor was obtained from a man aged 50 or older with acute or convalescent COVID-19. The bases are TGTGCCACCAGCCCGAGGCGGGGTAACACCGGGGAGCTGTTTTTT. Protein translation: CATSPRRGNTGELFF.